One and the same sample provided the 28 T cell receptor beta chains below, sequenced in a study of blood T cell repertoires in COVID-19. Only in-frame clones appear in the TCRdb table, and some are missing; sequencing was by immunoSEQ multiplex PCR. The table includes roughly 35,000 clones, about nine tenths detected once. Sample: peripheral blood. These receptors were taken from a man in his 70s with acute or convalescent COVID-19.

The chain joins TRBV6-5 to TRBJ2-3; D is perhaps TRBD1 (6 bases). Trimming left V 2 bases short and J 1 base short, with 7 bases between. This CDR3 has 14 residues. CDR1 is MNHEY, CDR2 SVGAGI, per germline. The CDR3 loop reads CASSYNRGTDTQYF. CDR3 DNA sequence: TGTGCCAGCAGTTACAACAGGGGCACAGATACGCAGTATTTT.

The chain couples TRBV6-2 or TRBV6-3 to TRBJ2-1; 7 bases line up with TRBD2. The V segment lost 5 bases and the J segment 0 bases; nucleotides outside the gene matches: 4. The CDR3 extends over 15 amino acids. CDR1 is MNHEY and CDR2 is SVGEGT in the germline V gene. CDR3 loop: CASSLRTSSYNEQFF. CDR3 sequence (DNA): TGTGCCAGCAGTCTCCGGACTAGCTCCTACAATGAGCAGTTCTTC.

The CDR3 reads CASSLDGGAQIYNEQFF. CDR3 sequence (DNA): TGTGCCAGCAGCTTGGACGGCGGGGCCCAAATTTACAATGAGCAGTTCTTC. This sequence joins TRBV5-4 and TRBJ2-1; possibly TRBD2 for D (6 bases). This CDR3 region has 17 residues. In germline, CDR1 is SGHNT, CDR2 YYREEE (reference sequence). V lost 0 bases and J lost 4, with 17 bases in between.

V is TRBV6-6 and J is TRBJ1-3, with 10 bases matching TRBD1. The CDR3 extends over 13 amino acids. CDR1 and CDR2 (germline): MNHNY, SVGAGI (reference sequence). J was trimmed by 4 bases and V by 9 bases; bases with no gene match: 3. The CDR3 reads CASETGGGNTIYF. CDR3 coding DNA: TGTGCCAGTGAGACAGGGGGCGGAAACACCATATATTTT.

The CDR3 nucleotides are TGTGCCAGCAGCTCCAGGGACAGGGGGCCGGGAGAGACCCAGTACTTC. This codes for CASSSRDRGPGETQYF. The V call is TRBV11-2, the J call TRBJ2-5; 12 bases map to TRBD1. CDR1 and CDR2 (germline): SGHAT, FQNNGV. The J segment lost 4 bases and the V segment lost 4 bases, leaving 7 bases of the junction unmatched. The CDR3 is made up of 16 amino acids.

J is TRBJ1-2 and V is TRBV5-5; TRBD1 might be the D (5 bases). Germline V gene lookup returns CDR1 SGHKS and CDR2 YYEKEE (reference sequence). V gave up 0 bases and J gave up 4 bases, with 7 bases separating them. The CDR3 length is 13 residues. CDR3: CASSLGTSYGYTF. In DNA, the CDR3 is TGTGCCAGCAGCTTGGGGACATCCTATGGCTACACCTTC.

The chain has TRBV6-2 or TRBV6-3 and TRBJ2-7; 7 nucleotides line up with TRBD1. J gave up 0 bases and V 2 bases, and 4 bases lay outside the gene matches. The germline CDR1 and CDR2 sequences are MNHEY and SVGEGT. This CDR3 is 15 amino acids long. The CDR3 DNA sequence: TGTGCCAGCAGTTACCCAGGGGGTAACTCCTACGAGCAGTACTTC. This gives the protein CASSYPGGNSYEQYF.

V usage is TRBV19 and J usage is TRBJ2-3; possibly TRBD1 for D (6 bases). The CDR3 covers 16 residues. Germline values: CDR1 LNHDA, CDR2 SQIVND (reference sequence). The germline V and J ends were trimmed by 3 bases and 0 bases, with 13 bases remaining between them. This CDR3 reads CASSIGSGVSTDTQYF. Written as DNA, the CDR3 is TGTGCCAGTAGTATTGGATCAGGGGTGAGCACAGATACGCAGTATTTT.

V is TRBV4-1 and J is TRBJ2-3, with D maybe TRBD1 (6 bases). This CDR3 spans 15 amino acids. With 1 base removed from V and 8 bases from J, the gap between germline ends came to 16 bases. Germline CDR1 is MGHRA and CDR2 is YSYEKL. This chain's CDR3 is CASSQVTAAQGTQYF. DNA for the CDR3: TGCGCCAGCAGCCAAGTGACAGCGGCACAGGGTACGCAGTATTTT.

The chain employs TRBV7-2 and TRBJ2-4, with TRBD1 matching 7 bases. The V gene end was trimmed by 5 bases and the J gene end by 0 bases; junction bases not matched to a gene: 10. Germline CDR1 reads SGHTA; CDR2 reads FQGNSA. The CDR3 sequence is 17 residues long. CDR3 DNA: TGTGCCAGCAGCCCAGACAGGGTCGCCCTAGCCAAAAACATTCAGTACTTC. Residues: CASSPDRVALAKNIQYF.

J is TRBJ1-5 and V is TRBV6-5, with 8 nucleotides matching TRBD1. CDR1 MNHEY and CDR2 SVGAGI come from the germline V gene. CDR3 length: 15 residues. Trimming removed 8 bases from V and 2 bases from J; junction bases left unmatched: 8. The CDR3 coding sequence is TGTGCCAGCGGAAGTGGACAGGGCGGCAATCAGCCCCAGCATTTT. Its protein is CASGSGQGGNQPQHF.

The rearrangement joins TRBV18 to TRBJ1-2; 7 bases are a match to TRBD1. Per germline, CDR1 KGHSH and CDR2 LQKENI. CDR3 length equals 13 residues. V lost 4 bases, J lost 3 bases, and 2 bases stayed unmatched. The CDR3 sequence: CASSRGTDYGYTF. The CDR3 DNA sequence: TGTGCCAGCTCACGAGGGACAGACTATGGCTACACCTTC.

This sequence joins TRBV28 and TRBJ2-7; D is perhaps TRBD2 (5 bases). The CDR3 consists of 13 residues. The germline V and J ends were trimmed by 5 bases and 6 bases, with 14 bases remaining between them. CDR1 MDHEN and CDR2 SYDVKM come from the germline V gene. The CDR3 bases are TGTGCCAGCAGTACCATATCGGGGTCCGAGCAGTACTTC. It yields the protein CASSTISGSEQYF.

The chain is built from TRBV28 and TRBJ2-7, with 8 positions matching TRBD1. This CDR3 spans 14 amino acids. Trimming cost V 5 bases and J 3 bases; bases outside gene matches: 6. Looked up from germline, CDR1 is MDHEN and CDR2 is SYDVKM. In nucleotides, the CDR3 is TGTGCCAGCAGTCCGACAGGGGCCCTCTACGAGCAGTACTTC. Its translation: CASSPTGALYEQYF.

The rearrangement joins TRBV28 to TRBJ2-1; D unclear. Trimming shortened V by 5 bases and J by 5 bases, and 19 bases separated the two germline ends. This CDR3 spans 16 amino acids. The V gene's germline CDR1 is MDHEN and CDR2 SYDVKM. The CDR3: CASSTNDIPTDNEQFF. The CDR3 DNA follows: TGTGCCAGCAGTACAAACGACATTCCTACAGACAATGAGCAGTTCTTC.

This clone has only one observation. The gene calls are TRBV5-6 and TRBJ2-1; D is undetermined. From germline, CDR1 is SGHDT and CDR2 YYEEEE. Deletions cut 0 bases from V and 0 bases from J, with 10 bases between. There are 16 residues in the CDR3. CDR3 protein: CASSLGTANSYNEQFF. CDR3 in DNA: TGTGCCAGCAGCTTGGGTACCGCGAACTCCTACAATGAGCAGTTCTTC.

The genes are TRBV7-3 and TRBJ1-4; TRBD1 is a possible D gene (5 bases). The V end was cut by 5 bases, the J end by 8 bases, with 15 bases between. Germline V lookup: CDR1 SGHTA, CDR2 FQGTGA. CDR3 size: 14 residues. The CDR3 protein is CASSPTGGNEKLFF. In DNA, the CDR3 is TGTGCCAGCAGCCCTACAGGAGGGAACGAAAAACTGTTTTTT.

The rearrangement uses TRBV7-2 and TRBJ2-5, with D maybe TRBD2 (5 bases). Between the trimmed V and J ends, which lost 2 bases and 3 bases, there was a span of 19 bases. Germline V gene sequence: CDR1 SGHTA, CDR2 FQGNSA. This CDR3 has 17 residues. CDR3 sequence: CASSLREHGRGEETQYF. The CDR3 DNA reads as TGTGCCAGCAGCTTAAGGGAGCACGGTCGGGGAGAAGAGACCCAGTACTTC.

The rearrangement links TRBV19 to TRBJ2-7, with D perhaps TRBD1 (5 bases). CDR1 and CDR2 from the germline V gene are LNHDA and SQIVND (reference sequence). CDR3 length: 14 residues. Deletions cut 2 bases from V and 9 bases from J, with 17 bases between. Written as DNA, the CDR3 is TGTGCCAGTAGTATATCCCCACAGGCCCAGGGGCAGTACTTC. The encoded protein is CASSISPQAQGQYF. The whole variable domain, remainder taken from reference TRBV19 and TRBJ2-7, is DGGITQSPKYLFRKEGQNVTLSCEQNLNHDAMYWYRQDPGQGLRLIYYSQIVNDFQKGDIAEGYSVSREKKESFPLTVTSAQKNPTAFYLCASSISPQAQGQYFGPGTRLTVT.

CDR3 loop: CASSPHRDKQFF. As DNA, the CDR3 is TGTGCCAGCAGCCCTCACAGGGATAAGCAGTTCTTC. V is TRBV6-6 and J is TRBJ2-1; TRBD1 is a possible D gene (6 bases). The ends were cut back, 6 bases at V and 11 bases at J, with 14 bases in the middle. CDR3 length: 12 residues. Germline values: CDR1 MNHNY, CDR2 SVGAGI (reference sequence).

The CDR3 nucleotides are TGCGCCAGCAGCTACCGGCAGGGGACTGAAGCTTTCTTT. It encodes CASSYRQGTEAFF. The genes are TRBV5-1 and TRBJ1-1; a possible D gene is TRBD1 (6 bases). The CDR3 is 13 residues long. V dropped 3 bases and J dropped 5 bases, with 11 bases sitting between them. CDR1 SGHRS and CDR2 YFSETQ come from the germline V gene.

This clone showed up just once. The junction departs from germline at one end; a sequencing error may be responsible. The CDR3 is CASSQDRVDRQFF. Written as DNA, the CDR3 is TGTGCTAGCAGCCAGGACAGGGTTGATCGGCAGTTCTTC. The chain has TRBV7-7 and TRBJ2-1, with 8 bases lining up with TRBD1. There are 13 residues in the CDR3. Germline V gene lookup returns CDR1 SSHAT and CDR2 FNYEAQ (reference sequence).

The chain uses TRBV4-3 and TRBJ2-3; D not certain. V was shortened by 0 bases and J by 0 bases, with 7 bases between the two germline ends. Germline lookup yields CDR1 LGHNA and CDR2 YSLEER. The length of the CDR3 is 15 residues. CDR3 sequence: CASSQDVESTDTQYF. As DNA, the CDR3 is TGCGCCAGCAGCCAAGATGTAGAAAGCACAGATACGCAGTATTTT.

The rearrangement links TRBV18 to TRBJ1-2; 8 bases fit TRBD1. Trimming at V came to 3 bases and at J to 8 bases, leaving 8 bases not matched to a gene. The germline V gene encodes CDR1 KGHSH and CDR2 LQKENI. The CDR3 is 14 residues long. The CDR3 reads CASSPGGQGAGYTF. The CDR3 DNA follows: TGTGCCAGCTCACCTGGTGGGCAGGGGGCCGGCTACACCTTC.

This sequence joins TRBV6-6 and TRBJ1-5; weak D call: TRBD1 (6 bases). Per germline, CDR1 MNHNY and CDR2 SVGAGI (reference sequence). This CDR3 spans 14 amino acids. The germline V and J ends were trimmed by 1 base and 11 bases, with 15 bases remaining between them. The CDR3 protein is CASSYLTGMESQHF. CDR3 DNA sequence: TGTGCCAGCAGTTACTTGACAGGAATGGAGTCCCAGCATTTT.

This chain links TRBV7-2 with TRBJ1-2, with D maybe TRBD1 (5 bases). From germline, CDR1 is SGHTA and CDR2 FQGNSA. Trimming shortened V by 5 bases and J by 4 bases, and 14 bases separated the two germline ends. This CDR3 contains 14 residues. CDR3: CASSRTGGGYGYTF. Here the CDR3 DNA reads TGTGCCAGCAGCCGGACGGGGGGAGGCTATGGCTACACCTTC.

The CDR3 sequence is CASSPAGGDYGYTF. CDR3 nucleotide sequence: TGTGCCAGCTCACCTGCGGGAGGGGACTATGGCTACACCTTC. The J gene is TRBJ1-2, the V gene TRBV18; D is perhaps TRBD1 (5 bases). This CDR3 contains 14 residues. Germline V gene sequence: CDR1 KGHSH, CDR2 LQKENI. The V and J ends lost 3 bases and 3 bases respectively, with 11 bases between them.

On this clone itself: A much bigger clone sits one base away, suggesting this may be a read error. This chain joins TRBV27 and TRBJ2-1; D unresolved. The germline CDR1 and CDR2 sequences are MNHEY and SMNVEV (reference sequence). V gave up 7 bases and J gave up 1 base, with 20 bases separating them. The CDR3 loop spans 17 amino acids. For the CDR3, the DNA is TGTGCCAGCACCCCCGCTTCTGGCGAGAGGTCCTACAATGAGCAGTTCTTC. This sequence encodes CASTPASGERSYNEQFF.